This TCR beta chain was sequenced in a study of cytomegalovirus exposure and HLA in healthy donors. V lost 3 bases and J lost 0, with 13 bases in between. This CDR3 comprises 15 residues. Germline loops: CDR1 SQVTM, CDR2 ANQGSEA. The PCR contained 60 Vbeta and 13 Jbeta primers. TCRdb keeps only in-frame clones here, not all; method: immunoSEQ multiplex PCR. Here the sample spans roughly 120,000 clones, about 74% being singletons. The sequencing input was PBMCs. The receptor was derived from a man aged 30 to 45 in good health and CMV-seropositive. The chain links TRBV29-1 to TRBJ2-3, with D tentatively TRBD1 (6 bases). For the CDR3, the DNA is TGCAGCGTTGAGACAGGCCAAGATAGCACAGATACGCAGTATTTT. Its translation: CSVETGQDSTDTQYF.